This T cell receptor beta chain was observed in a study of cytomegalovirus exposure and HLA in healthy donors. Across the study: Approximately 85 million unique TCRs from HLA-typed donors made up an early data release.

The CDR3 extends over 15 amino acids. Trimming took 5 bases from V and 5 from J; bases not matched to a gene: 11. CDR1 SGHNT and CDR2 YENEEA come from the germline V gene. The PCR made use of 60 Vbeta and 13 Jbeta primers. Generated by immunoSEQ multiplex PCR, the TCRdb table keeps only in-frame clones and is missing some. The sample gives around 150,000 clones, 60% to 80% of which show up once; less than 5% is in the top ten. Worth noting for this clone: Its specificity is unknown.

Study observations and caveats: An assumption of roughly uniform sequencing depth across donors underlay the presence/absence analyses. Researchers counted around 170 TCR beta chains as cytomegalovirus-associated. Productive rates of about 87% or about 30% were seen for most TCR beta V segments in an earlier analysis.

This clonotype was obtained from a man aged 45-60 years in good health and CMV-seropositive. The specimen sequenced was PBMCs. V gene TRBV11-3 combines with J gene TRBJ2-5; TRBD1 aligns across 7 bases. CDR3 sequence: CASSPRQGGMETQYF. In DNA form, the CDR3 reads TGTGCCAGCAGCCCACGACAGGGCGGTATGGAGACCCAGTACTTC.